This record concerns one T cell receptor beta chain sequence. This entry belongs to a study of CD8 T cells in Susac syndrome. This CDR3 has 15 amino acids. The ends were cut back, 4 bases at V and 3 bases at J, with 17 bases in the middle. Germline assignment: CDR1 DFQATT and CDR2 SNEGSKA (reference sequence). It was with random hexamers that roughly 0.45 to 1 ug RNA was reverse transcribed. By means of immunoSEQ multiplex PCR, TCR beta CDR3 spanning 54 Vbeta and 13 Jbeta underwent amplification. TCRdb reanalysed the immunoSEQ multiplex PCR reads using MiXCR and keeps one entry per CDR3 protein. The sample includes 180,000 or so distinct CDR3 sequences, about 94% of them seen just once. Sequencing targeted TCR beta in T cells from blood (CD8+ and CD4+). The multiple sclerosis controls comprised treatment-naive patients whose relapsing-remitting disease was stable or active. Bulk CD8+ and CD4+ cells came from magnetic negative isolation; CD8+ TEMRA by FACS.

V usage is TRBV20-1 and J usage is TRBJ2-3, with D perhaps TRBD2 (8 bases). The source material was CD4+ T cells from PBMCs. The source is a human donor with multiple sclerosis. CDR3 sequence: CSATREGASTDTQYF. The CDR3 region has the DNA TGCAGTGCTACACGGGAGGGGGCGAGTACAGATACGCAGTATTTT.